These 2 T cell receptor beta chains were sequenced from one sample in a study of OX40 agonist ivuxolimab in advanced cancers. TCRdb's copy holds only in-frame clones and misses some; the assay was immunoSEQ multiplex PCR. There are tens of thousands of clones in the sample; approximately 80% occur only once, and roughly 6.2% lies in the top ten. The specimen comprised CD4+ or CD8+ T cells sorted from blood, sampled in a trial of the OX40 agonist ivuxolimab. The receptors come from an adult with an advanced solid tumor such as melanoma, head and neck, liver or kidney cancer.

This clone was seen once. The chain combines TRBV5-1 with TRBJ2-5, with 8 positions matching TRBD2. Germline-derived CDR1 and CDR2 are SGHRS and YFSETQ. Trimming removed 6 bases from V and 8 bases from J; junction bases left unmatched: 12. This CDR3 contains 14 residues. DNA of the CDR3: TGCGCCAGCACCGACACTAGCGGCACGGGAACCCAGTACTTC. As protein: CASTDTSGTGTQYF.

The V gene is TRBV7-2, the J gene TRBJ2-7; perhaps D is TRBD1 or TRBD2 (7 bases each). Germline assignment: CDR1 SGHTA and CDR2 FQGNSA. The V gene lost 4 bases and the J gene lost 4 bases, with 20 bases spanning the gap. The CDR3 spans 16 residues. The DNA of the CDR3 is TGTGCCAGCAGCTCGACCAGGGGGGGAGGAGGGTACGAGCAGTACTTC. It encodes CASSSTRGGGGYEQYF. Full variable domain (missing parts from reference TRBV7-2 and TRBJ2-7): GAGVSQSPSNKVTEKGKDVELRCDPISGHTALYWYRQSLGQGLEFLIYFQGNSAPDKSGLPSDRFSAERTGGSVSTLTIQRTQQEDSAVYLCASSSTRGGGGYEQYFGPGTRLTVT.